Included here is one TCR beta chain sequence, with context. The antigen this receptor binds is unknown. The sample holds no much larger clone one base away, and base qualities are not on file. This sample is drawn from a study of PD-L1 blockade in urothelial cancer listed by TCRdb under 2017. For the wider study: All patients started therapy in about 2014 and received atezolizumab 1,200 mg intravenously every 3 weeks. About nine tenths of the roughly 29 patients were males with bladder-origin urothelial cancer, and about 65% of the roughly 30 reported a prior smoking history. Patients had an ECOG performance status of 0 or 1 and had received between 0 and 3 prior chemotherapy regimens. Blood samples were analyzed at two time points: 3 weeks after treatment start (second dose) and 6 weeks after treatment start. A median of about 140,000 T cells and 80,000 to 100,000 unique TCRs was obtained from blood samples, and a median clonality of roughly 0.08 was observed. The study, an exploratory multi-omic analysis, examined somatic, immune and clinical correlates of response to PD-L1 blockade with atezolizumab in urothelial cancer. Pretreatment tumor samples and matched peripheral blood, collected serially before and after atezolizumab treatment, underwent TCR sequencing. Durable clinical benefit meant progression-free survival longer than 6 months, and TCR features were also tested against progression-free and overall survival. In the same patients, pretreatment tumors underwent whole exome sequencing and RNA sequencing in addition to TCR sequencing. Durable clinical benefit was achieved by nine patients and was not achieved by 20 patients. Some 30 patients had pretreatment blood TCR-seq, about 25 had at least one posttreatment blood collection, and about 25 had tumor TCR-seq. Results and caveats for the whole study, not just this receptor: Because the sample size was small (n ≈ 27) and many exploratory analyses were performed, the results are intended to be hypothesis-generating. Improved progression-free and overall survival was found to be associated with pretreatment peripheral blood TCR clonality below the median. At 3 weeks after the start of treatment, tumor-associated TCR clones in peripheral blood had expanded more in patients with durable benefit (n of about 20, p = 0.022).

The sample's time point label is to be understood as: pretreatment peripheral blood. The cohort comprised nearly 30 patients with locally advanced or metastatic urothelial carcinoma treated at Memorial Sloan Kettering on a trial protocol. Peripheral blood mononuclear cells were collected from each patient pretreatment and during treatment, giving between 1 and 8 total time points per patient. The Qiagen DNeasy Blood extraction kit was used to purify genomic DNA from total PBMCs and from tumor samples. PBMCs were collected pretreatment and during treatment, and were isolated and stored as previously described. Synthetic TCR analog templates were spiked into each PCR to estimate absolute template abundance from read counts. TCRbeta CDR3 regions were amplified from genomic DNA with bias-controlled V and J gene primers using the immunoSEQ assay. Rearranged TCRbeta segments were sequenced at approximately 20X coverage. In the source study's methods: Sequencing errors were corrected by clustering and CDR3s were annotated against IMGT to assign V, D and J genes. Only productive TCRbeta rearrangements were used in downstream analyses, excluding out-of-frame or stop-codon sequences. Clonality was calculated as one minus the Shannon entropy normalized by the log of the number of unique productive sequences. Fisher's exact test with Benjamini-Hochberg correction, at a threshold of adjusted p below 0.01, was used to find clones that differed between time points or between blood and tumor. TCRdb carries this immuneACCESS record with in-frame sequences only. Its versions omit some clonotypes, under half of them owing to an unresolved V gene in the studies checked, with the rest unexplained. V, J and clone size are those of that table, while D and trimming were read from the DNA. Across this sample there are 70,000 to 90,000 clones, with more than 75% seen only once. The top ten hold roughly an eighth of the sample.

V loses 5 bases at its end and J loses 3 bases; junction bases beyond the gene matches: 6. The cysteine opens and the phenylalanine closes a CDR3 of 14 amino acids. Left in the record is the CDR3 DNA by itself, 42 bases read in frame from the first base. The germline V gene encodes CDR1 SGHNT and CDR2 YYREEE (reference sequence). The V and J segments used are TRBV5-4 and TRBJ1-1; 8 nucleotides in the junction match TRBD1. The TCR originated in a man aged 60 to 75 with urothelial cancer. The specimen comprised PBMCs, sampled around atezolizumab (anti-PD-L1) treatment. The CDR3 region: CASRSRGPDTEAFF. The nucleotides are TGTGCCAGCAGATCCAGGGGGCCGGACACTGAAGCTTTCTTT.